This is a list of T cell receptor beta chains from one sample in a study of T cell clonotyping in hematopoietic cell transplantation. Measured with immunoSEQ multiplex PCR; TCRdb has only the in-frame clones, and not every one. The sample consists of over 8,500 clones, nearly 80% of them appearing once. The sample in question was peripheral blood mononuclear cells, obtained 180 days after allogeneic stem cell transplant. All receptors come from a female patient aged 45 to 65 who had an allogeneic stem cell transplant from a related donor, so the T cells may come from the graft donor. Some clones in this sample may be carry-over from other donors' samples. CDR3s include the opening cysteine and the closing phenylalanine or tryptophan. A D gene is named only where the DNA matches it firmly. The size of a clone is reported for some rows only, either as once, few or many, or as a class for expanded clones.

j_gene,d_gene,v_gene,abundance,CDR3aa,CDR3nt
TRBJ1-2,TRBD1,TRBV27,.,CASSIRQGGNYGYTF,TGTGCCAGCAGTATCCGACAGGGGGGGAACTATGGCTACACCTTC
TRBJ2-5,.,TRBV5-1,few,CASSSNTGQRVQETQYF,TGCGCCAGCAGCTCCAACACAGGGCAAAGAGTCCAAGAGACCCAGTACTTC
TRBJ1-2,TRBD1,TRBV10-1,.,CASTNGQGAVNGYTF,TGCGCCAGCACCAACGGACAGGGAGCGGTTAATGGCTACACCTTC
TRBJ2-7,.,TRBV5-1,.,CASSYSSIYEQYF,TGCGCCAGCAGCTACTCGAGCATCTACGAGCAGTACTTC
TRBJ2-2,.,TRBV19,.,CASSKSGVNTGELFF,TGTGCCAGTAGTAAGTCGGGGGTGAACACCGGGGAGCTGTTTTTT
TRBJ1-5,TRBD1,TRBV2,few,CASSSWTGRQPQHF,TGTGCCAGCAGTTCTTGGACAGGGCGTCAGCCCCAGCATTTT
TRBJ1-1,.,TRBV4-3,.,CASSPWADSNTEAFF,TGCGCCAGCAGCCCGTGGGCAGATTCGAACACTGAAGCTTTCTTT
TRBJ1-2,.,TRBV2,.,CATGQGNYGYTF,TGTGCCACGGGGCAGGGGAACTATGGCTACACCTTC
TRBJ1-1,.,TRBV4-1,.,CASSQERDTEAFF,TGCGCCAGCAGCCAAGAAAGGGACACTGAAGCTTTCTTT
TRBJ2-7,.,TRBV29-1,.,CSVQDYEQYF,TGCAGCGTTCAAGACTACGAGCAGTACTTC
TRBJ2-5,.,TRBV11-2,.,CASSLRGALQETQYF,TGTGCCAGCAGCCTACGCGGGGCTCTCCAAGAGACCCAGTACTTC
TRBJ2-7,TRBD1,TRBV25-1,.,CASRNRGSGEQYF,TGTGCCAGCAGAAACAGGGGGTCTGGCGAGCAGTACTTC
TRBJ2-5,TRBD2,TRBV7-3,.,CASSPGWGGMYQETQYF,TGTGCCAGCAGCCCTGGGTGGGGGGGGATGTACCAAGAGACCCAGTACTTC
TRBJ2-7,.,TRBV5-4,.,CASSLASAAYEQYF,TGTGCCAGCAGCTTAGCGTCGGCGGCCTACGAGCAGTACTTC
TRBJ2-7,.,TRBV6-5,.,CASSYSGAGSYEQYF,TGTGCCAGCAGTTACTCGGGGGCCGGGTCCTACGAGCAGTACTTC
TRBJ2-7,.,TRBV7-2,.,CASSQDWGPSEQYF,TGTGCCAGCAGCCAAGACTGGGGGCCCTCCGAGCAGTACTTC
TRBJ1-1,.,TRBV5-4,.,CASSPFSLGQNTEAFF,TGTGCCAGCAGCCCATTTAGCCTGGGGCAGAACACTGAAGCTTTCTTT
TRBJ2-2,.,TRBV5-4,.,CASSSQAGTGELFF,TGTGCCAGCAGCTCACAGGCGGGCACCGGGGAGCTGTTTTTT
TRBJ2-5,.,TRBV9,few,CASSVGTDKETQYF,TGTGCCAGCAGCGTGGGGACGGACAAAGAGACCCAGTACTTC
TRBJ2-7,TRBD1,TRBV27,once,CASSPFGQGAYEQYF,TGTGCCAGCAGTCCGTTTGGACAGGGAGCCTACGAGCAGTACTTC
TRBJ2-7,.,TRBV7-9,.,CASSPGVGRAYEQYF,TGTGCCAGCAGCCCCGGGGTTGGCAGAGCCTACGAGCAGTACTTC
TRBJ1-2,TRBD1,TRBV4-2,.,CASSQIGQGNYGYTF,TGTGCCAGCAGCCAAATTGGACAGGGGAACTATGGCTACACCTTC
TRBJ1-5,TRBD1,TRBV19,.,CASTRGTGFDQPQHF,TGTGCCAGCACCCGCGGGACAGGGTTTGATCAGCCCCAGCATTTT
TRBJ1-5,.,TRBV9,once,CASSAKGDGNQPQHF,TGTGCCAGCAGCGCCAAGGGGGACGGCAATCAGCCCCAGCATTTT
TRBJ1-3,.,TRBV5-8,.,CASSLAGSGNTIYF,TGTGCCAGCAGCTTGGCGGGGTCCGGAAACACCATATATTTT
TRBJ2-7,TRBD1,TRBV18,.,CASSPGTGRQFEQYF,TGTGCCAGCTCACCCGGGACAGGGAGGCAATTCGAGCAGTACTTC
TRBJ1-2,.,TRBV4-2,.,CASSQGIWCTF,TGTGCCAGCAGCCAAGGAATATGGTGCACCTTC